This note documents a single TCR beta chain sequence. The antigen remains undetermined. This sample stems from a study of shared clonotypes between healthy human individuals. Broader study findings: The diversity represented, both genetic and in exposure history, was limited by few donors. Generation of non-shared clonotypes was less probable than generation of clonotypes shared by all four donors. Relative to memory subsets, naive subsets generally showed larger estimated richness.

Per the germline V gene, CDR1 is MGHDK and CDR2 is SYGVNS. The CDR3 totals 15 residues. V lost 3 bases and J lost 3, with 11 bases in between. The data were produced by immunoSEQ multiplex PCR, yet TCRdb's version contains in-frame clones alone and is incomplete. This sample carries some 2,000,000 clones, more than 90% of them seen once, and the ten largest clones take around 0.13%. Donors were Caucasian adults residing in Nashville, Tennessee, USA. The source is a man aged 18 to 29 in good health. The sequenced material came from naive CD4+ T cells sorted from blood. The subset denotes: CD45RA+ positively selected. The chain couples TRBV25-1 to TRBJ1-4; D may be TRBD1 (5 bases). The DNA for the CDR3 is TGTGCCAGCAGTGACCCGACAGTCCCTAATGAAAAACTGTTTTTT. Encoded protein: CASSDPTVPNEKLFF.